The sequence of this T cell receptor (beta chain) was determined in a study of blood T cell repertoires in COVID-19. At the level of the study: In each case, the material was cDNA or gDNA derived from T cells, B-cell-depleted T cells, or PBMCs.

This CDR3 region has 16 residues. Trimming took off 4 bases at V and 1 base at J, with 16 bases between the two ends. Germline values: CDR1 MNHNS, CDR2 SASEGT. The protocol was immunoSEQ multiplex PCR, while the TCRdb copy is restricted to in-frame clones and leaves out a portion. The sample consists of around 100,000 clones, over 85% of them appearing once. The J gene is TRBJ1-2, the V gene TRBV6-1; D might be TRBD1 (6 bases). Material for sequencing was peripheral blood. The sequence was obtained from a woman older than 75 in a cohort sampled during active COVID-19. The CDR3 loop reads CASSASRQEINYGYTF. The DNA of the CDR3 is TGTGCCAGCAGTGCCTCAAGACAGGAGATTAACTATGGCTACACCTTC.